A selection of T cell receptor beta chains follows, all from one sample in a study of cytomegalovirus exposure and HLA in healthy donors. Repertoires were generated with immunoSEQ multiplex PCR, while TCRdb's copy carries only in-frame clones and drops some. The sample shows about 170,000 clones, around 82% of them seen only once. Sequenced sample: PBMCs. These receptors all stem from a male donor in good health and CMV-seronegative. Each CDR3 is given with its conserved first and last residue. Fields, in order: J gene, clone size, V gene, D gene, CDR3 protein, CDR3 DNA. The D gene is left open where the match is weak. Part of the rows lack a size; the others show once, few, many or a class for expanded clones.

j_call: TRBJ2-7; clone_size: -; v_call: TRBV6-1; d_call: TRBD1; cdr3_aa: CASSGGGQGTYEQYF; cdr3_nt: TGTGCCAGCAGTGGCGGGGGACAGGGGACCTACGAGCAGTACTTC
j_call: TRBJ1-1; clone_size: -; v_call: TRBV6-1; d_call: -; cdr3_aa: CAINRLATEAFF; cdr3_nt: TGTGCCATAAATAGACTGGCCACTGAAGCTTTCTTT
j_call: TRBJ2-5; clone_size: -; v_call: TRBV10-1; d_call: TRBD2; cdr3_aa: CASTHKGLAGGPRQETQYF; cdr3_nt: TGCGCCAGCACCCACAAGGGGCTAGCGGGAGGCCCCCGACAAGAGACCCAGTACTTC
j_call: TRBJ2-5; clone_size: -; v_call: TRBV4-2; d_call: -; cdr3_aa: CASSQDPRAKTQYF; cdr3_nt: TGTGCCAGCAGCCAAGATCCCAGGGCGAAGACCCAGTACTTC
j_call: TRBJ1-1; clone_size: -; v_call: TRBV27; d_call: TRBD1; cdr3_aa: CASSFRRTGVRSGMNTEAFF; cdr3_nt: TGTGCCAGCAGTTTTAGGAGGACAGGGGTTCGTTCCGGAATGAACACTGAAGCTTTCTTT
j_call: TRBJ2-4; clone_size: -; v_call: TRBV6-6; d_call: -; cdr3_aa: CASSPLVGDWNIQYF; cdr3_nt: TGTGCCAGCAGTCCCCTCGTGGGAGATTGGAACATTCAGTACTTC
j_call: TRBJ2-7; clone_size: few; v_call: TRBV7-2; d_call: TRBD2; cdr3_aa: CASSLGLAGYEQYF; cdr3_nt: TGTGCCAGCAGCTTAGGACTAGCGGGCTACGAGCAGTACTTC
j_call: TRBJ2-3; clone_size: -; v_call: TRBV5-4; d_call: TRBD2; cdr3_aa: CASSLIAGVGTDTQYF; cdr3_nt: TGTGCCAGCAGCTTGATAGCGGGAGTTGGCACAGATACGCAGTATTTT
j_call: TRBJ2-5; clone_size: -; v_call: TRBV10-1; d_call: -; cdr3_aa: CASSESPSLNPFQETQYF; cdr3_nt: TGCGCCAGCAGCGAGTCACCTAGCTTGAACCCCTTCCAAGAGACCCAGTACTTC
j_call: TRBJ2-7; clone_size: -; v_call: TRBV19; d_call: -; cdr3_aa: CASSRTASYEQYF; cdr3_nt: TGTGCCAGTAGTAGGACAGCTTCCTACGAGCAGTACTTC
j_call: TRBJ2-3; clone_size: -; v_call: TRBV7-2; d_call: -; cdr3_aa: CASSRTTDTQYF; cdr3_nt: TGTGCCAGCAGCCGGACTACAGATACGCAGTATTTT
j_call: TRBJ2-5; clone_size: -; v_call: TRBV6-1; d_call: TRBD1; cdr3_aa: CASRPGTGTREQYF; cdr3_nt: TGTGCCAGCAGGCCTGGGACAGGGACCAGGGAGCAGTACTTC
j_call: TRBJ2-3; clone_size: -; v_call: TRBV7-9; d_call: TRBD1; cdr3_aa: CASESGRGREDTQYF; cdr3_nt: TGTGCCAGCGAGAGCGGCAGGGGGCGTGAAGATACGCAGTATTTT
j_call: TRBJ1-5; clone_size: -; v_call: TRBV7-3; d_call: -; cdr3_aa: CASSSQVGGPQHF; cdr3_nt: TGTGCCAGCAGCTCGCAGGTAGGAGGGCCCCAGCATTTT
j_call: TRBJ2-3; clone_size: once; v_call: TRBV2; d_call: TRBD2; cdr3_aa: CASRLLAGGQDTQYF; cdr3_nt: TGTGCCAGCAGGCTACTAGCGGGGGGCCAAGATACGCAGTATTTT